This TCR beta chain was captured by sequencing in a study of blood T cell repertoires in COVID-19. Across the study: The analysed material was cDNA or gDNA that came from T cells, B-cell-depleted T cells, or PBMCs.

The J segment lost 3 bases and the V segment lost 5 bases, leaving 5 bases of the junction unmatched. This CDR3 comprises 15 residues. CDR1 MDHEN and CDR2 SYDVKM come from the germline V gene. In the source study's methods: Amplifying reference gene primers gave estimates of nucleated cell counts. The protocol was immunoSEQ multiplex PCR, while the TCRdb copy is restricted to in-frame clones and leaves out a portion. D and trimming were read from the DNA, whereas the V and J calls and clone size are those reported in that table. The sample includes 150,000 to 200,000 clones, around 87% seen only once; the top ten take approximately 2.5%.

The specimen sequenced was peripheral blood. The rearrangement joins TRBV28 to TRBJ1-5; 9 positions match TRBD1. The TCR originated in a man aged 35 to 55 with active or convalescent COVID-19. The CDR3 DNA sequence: TGTGCCAGCAGTAGGACAGGGGTGGTCAATCAGCCCCAGCATTTT. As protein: CASSRTGVVNQPQHF.